This T cell receptor beta chain was identified in a study of T cells in Graves' hyperthyroidism and ophthalmopathy. Across the whole study: It was at initial diagnosis, before any treatment, that peripheral blood was collected.

From germline, CDR1 is SNHLY and CDR2 FYNNEI. With 7 bases removed from V and 2 bases from J, the gap between germline ends came to 14 bases. The CDR3 runs to 15 residues. The study defined stable Graves' hyperthyroidism as no ophthalmopathy progression within 18 months. Authors of the study amplified TCR beta CDR3 regions from RNA transcripts. First-round RT-PCR with HTBI primers amplified the TCR CDR3 region. Via MiXCR, TCRdb re-called the multiplex PCR reads, giving one row per CDR3 protein. The sample lists 300,000 or so distinct CDR3 sequences, approximately 18% occurring once. The V call is TRBV2, the J call TRBJ2-2, with TRBD1 as a possible D gene (6 bases). The receptor was isolated from a woman in her fifties or sixties with Graves' hyperthyroidism. Sample: blood. CDR3 coding DNA: TGTGCCAGCAATCTAGGGGGAGTAAACACCGGGGAGCTGTTTTTT. Its protein product is CASNLGGVNTGELFF.